This T cell receptor beta chain was obtained from a study of T cell responses to AZD1222 COVID-19 vaccine. The study, taken as a whole, reports: Clonal diversity was possibly underestimated; the donors were predominantly white British and more often female. Regions 160-218 and 743-854 held dominance among vaccine-associated CD4 TCRs, which spanned spike. Sampling captured repertoires only after the peak T cell response.

Turning to this clone: Its antigen is not identified.

Some clones are missing from TCRdb's copy, which holds only in-frame ones; the method was immunoSEQ multiplex PCR. This sample carries around 120,000 clones, nearly 90% of them seen once, and the ten largest clones take 2.5%. Germline V gene data show CDR1 as LGHDT and CDR2 as YNNKEL (reference sequence). This CDR3 is built from 17 residues. V was pared by 4 bases and J by 2 bases, with 21 bases between. The TCR comes from an adult who received the AZD1222 COVID-19 vaccine. This rearrangement joins TRBV3-1 (or the pseudogene TRBV3-2) to TRBJ2-7; D perhaps matches TRBD2 (6 bases). The input for sequencing was peripheral blood, taken 28 days after the second AZD1222 dose. CDR3 coding DNA: TGTGCCAGCAGCCCGAACCTATGGGCGGGATTGACCTACGAGCAGTACTTC. It codes for CASSPNLWAGLTYEQYF.